The clone carrying this T cell receptor (beta chain) was recorded once. The antigen remains undetermined. It may be a read error: a sequence one base away is much more abundant. The data are from a study of glioma-infiltrating T cells. Overall study results and limits: Tissue-blood divergence was below expectation in non-neoplastic patients, above in gliomas. Only very few CDR3 sequences appeared in both tissue and blood.

Germline V gene data show CDR1 as SGHRS and CDR2 as YFSETQ. This CDR3 comprises 15 residues. The iRepertoire nested amplicon-rescue multiplex PCR amplified TCR alpha and beta CDR3s from RNA. Input was about 100-450 ng of tissue mRNA or PBMC total RNA. TCRdb independently ran MiXCR on the multiplex PCR reads; one entry per CDR3 protein. Of about 190,000 distinct CDR3 sequences in the sample, 25% to 35% are singletons; the top ten hold over 20%. This chain joins TRBV5-1 and TRBJ2-1; D is unclear. This clonotype was obtained from a human donor with low-grade glioma or glioblastoma, undergoing nonglioma brain surgery, or in good health (not recorded which). The sample comprised glioma tissue, nonneoplastic brain tissue, or PBMCs (not recorded which). The CDR3 loop is CTSSLATSSYNEQFF. The CDR3 DNA follows: TGCACCAGCAGCTTGGCCACGAGCTCCTACAATGAGCAGTTCTTC.